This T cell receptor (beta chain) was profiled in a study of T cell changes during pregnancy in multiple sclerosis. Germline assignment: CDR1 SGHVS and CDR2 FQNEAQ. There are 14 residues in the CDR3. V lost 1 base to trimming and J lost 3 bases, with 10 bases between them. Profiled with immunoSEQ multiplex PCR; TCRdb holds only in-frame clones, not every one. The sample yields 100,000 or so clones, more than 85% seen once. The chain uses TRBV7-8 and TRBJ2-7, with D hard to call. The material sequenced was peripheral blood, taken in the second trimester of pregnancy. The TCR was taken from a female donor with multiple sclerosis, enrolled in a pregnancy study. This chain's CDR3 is CASSLGGFGYEQYF. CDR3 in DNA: TGTGCCAGCAGCTTAGGTGGCTTTGGCTACGAGCAGTACTTC.